The 18 T cell receptor beta chains below were found in one sample sequenced in a study of cytomegalovirus exposure and HLA in healthy donors. The assay was immunoSEQ multiplex PCR, and TCRdb's table has in-frame clones only and misses some. The sample consists of some 170,000 clones, 84% of them appearing once. The specimen sequenced was PBMCs. The receptors stem from a man aged 25 to 40 in good health and CMV-seropositive.

This clone was recorded only once. The rearrangement joins TRBV18 to TRBJ1-6; TRBD1 aligns across 11 bases. The CDR3 is 15 amino acids. Germline loops: CDR1 KGHSH, CDR2 LQKENI. Trimming removed 0 bases from V and 8 bases from J; junction bases left unmatched: 0. In DNA form, the CDR3 reads TGTGCCAGCTCACCACCGGGACAGGGGGATTCACCCCTCCACTTT. This codes for CASSPPGQGDSPLHF.

This chain connects TRBV5-1 to TRBJ1-1, with D perhaps matching TRBD1 (5 bases). Germline V gene lookup returns CDR1 SGHRS and CDR2 YFSETQ. The V end lost 0 bases, the J end lost 3 bases, and 15 bases lay between the germline ends. CDR3 size: 16 residues. DNA of the CDR3: TGCGCCAGCAGCTTGGCCCAGGGTTTAAGGGACACTGAAGCTTTCTTT. It codes for CASSLAQGLRDTEAFF. Full variable domain (outside the CDR3, taken from reference TRBV5-1 and TRBJ1-1): KAGVTQTPRYLIKTRGQQVTLSCSPISGHRSVSWYQQTPGQGLQFLFEYFSETQRNKGNFPGRFSGRQFSNSRSEMNVSTLELGDSALYLCASSLAQGLRDTEAFFGQGTRLTVV.

This clone is a singleton in its sample. The V and J genes are TRBV7-6 and TRBJ2-7; the D is unclear. Trimming took off 5 bases at V and 2 bases at J, with 10 bases between the two ends. CDR1 and CDR2 from the germline V gene are SGHVS and FNYEAQ. This CDR3 has 13 residues. The CDR3 DNA follows: TGTGCCAGCAGCCCAAACCTACCCTACGAGCAGTACTTC. Protein product: CASSPNLPYEQYF.

This clone occurred a few times. The chain combines TRBV28 with TRBJ1-3; 7 bases align to TRBD1. The CDR3 is made up of 15 amino acids. Losses at the gene ends were 5 bases for V and 0 bases for J; bases not matched to a gene: 4. CDR1 is MDHEN and CDR2 is SYDVKM in the germline V gene. DNA of the CDR3: TGTGCCAGCAGTGATACAGGGGTCTCTGGAAACACCATATATTTT. Amino acid sequence: CASSDTGVSGNTIYF.

This chain joins TRBV28 and TRBJ1-3, with no clear D. V was shortened by 9 bases and J by 0 bases, with 15 bases between the two germline ends. The germline V gene has CDR1 MDHEN and CDR2 SYDVKM. This CDR3 has 15 residues. The CDR3 DNA reads TGTGCCAGTAAGGTTCGGTACTACTCTGGAAACACCATATATTTT. It translates to CASKVRYYSGNTIYF.

As regards this clone: Sequence at one end of the junction differs from germline and may be a read error. The chain is built from TRBV7-8 and TRBJ2-7; TRBD1 agrees at 8 bases. Looked up from germline, CDR1 is SGHVS and CDR2 is FQNEAQ. The CDR3 contains 13 residues. CDR3 nucleotide sequence: TGTGCCAGCAGCCCGCGGATTGGACAGGGTGGGGATTTC. It specifies CASSPRIGQGGDF.

Written as DNA, the CDR3 is TGTGCCAGCAGCTTGGCCAACAGCGGGGGGCTGGAGACCCAGTACTTC. Translating gives CASSLANSGGLETQYF. The rearrangement joins TRBV5-4 to TRBJ2-5, with 9 bases that match TRBD2. The CDR3 is 16 amino acids. CDR1 and CDR2 from the germline V gene are SGHNT and YYREEE (reference sequence). Trimming removed 0 bases from V and 5 bases from J; junction bases left unmatched: 8. The full variable domain, its missing parts supplied by reference TRBV5-4 and TRBJ2-5, is ETGVTQSPTHLIKTRGQQVTLRCSSQSGHNTVSWYQQALGQGPQFIFQYYREEENGRGNFPPRFSGLQFPNYSSELNVNALELDDSALYLCASSLANSGGLETQYFGPGTRLLVL.

The chain uses TRBV5-1 and TRBJ2-2, with 10 bases lining up with TRBD2. J was trimmed by 5 bases and V by 3 bases; bases with no gene match: 10. This CDR3 comprises 17 residues. Germline V CDR1 and CDR2: SGHRS, YFSETQ. CDR3 nucleotide sequence: TGCGCCAGCAGCTGGGCTAGCGGGAGATCGAGAACCGGGGAGCTGTTTTTT. It yields the protein CASSWASGRSRTGELFF. Full variable domain (missing parts from reference TRBV5-1 and TRBJ2-2): KAGVTQTPRYLIKTRGQQVTLSCSPISGHRSVSWYQQTPGQGLQFLFEYFSETQRNKGNFPGRFSGRQFSNSRSEMNVSTLELGDSALYLCASSWASGRSRTGELFFGEGSRLTVL.

This clone was observed a few times. The chain employs TRBV5-1 and TRBJ2-1; TRBD2 might be the D (6 bases). The CDR3 sequence is 14 residues long. The germline V gene encodes CDR1 SGHRS and CDR2 YFSETQ. Trimming removed 4 bases at V and 6 bases at J, with 14 bases between. The CDR3 sequence: CASSLPGESNEQFF. The CDR3 coding sequence is TGCGCCAGCAGCCTACCGGGGGAGAGCAATGAGCAGTTCTTC.

For this clone: Mismatch with germline at one junction end may stem from a read error. The gene calls are TRBV5-6 and TRBJ2-3, with 9 bases matching TRBD1. Germline V gene lookup returns CDR1 SGHDT and CDR2 YYEEEE. The CDR3 is 13 amino acids. CDR3: CASRETGQGGEDF. CDR3 in DNA: TGTGCCAGCAGGGAGACGGGACAGGGCGGTGAAGATTTT. The full variable domain, rest sourced from reference TRBV5-6 and TRBJ2-3, is DAGVTQSPTHLIKTRGQQVTLRCSPKSGHDTVSWYQQALGQGPQFIFQYYEEEERQRGNFPDRFSGHQFPNYSSELNVNALLLGDSALYLCASRETGQGGEDFGPGTRLTVL.

The chain couples TRBV28 to TRBJ2-3; 8 bases align to TRBD2. This CDR3 spans 16 amino acids. CDR1 is MDHEN, CDR2 SYDVKM, per germline. Germline trimming cut 3 bases from V and 2 bases from J; bases unmatched to any gene: 7. CDR3: CASSFQLAAITDTQYF. The CDR3 bases are TGTGCCAGCAGTTTCCAACTAGCGGCTATCACAGATACGCAGTATTTT.

The chain uses TRBV18 and TRBJ2-7, with TRBD1 identical over 8 bases. The CDR3 is 12 residues long. The germline CDR1 and CDR2 sequences are KGHSH and LQKENI. The trim removed 5 bases at V and 3 bases at J, leaving 0 bases unmatched. The CDR3 DNA reads TGTGCCAGCTCAGACAGGGGCTACGAGCAGTACTTC. This encodes CASSDRGYEQYF.

The rearrangement uses TRBV19 and TRBJ2-7; TRBD2 is a possible D gene (5 bases). The CDR3 length is 12 residues. Trimming left V 1 base short and J 6 bases short, with 7 bases between. The germline V gene has CDR1 LNHDA and CDR2 SQIVND (reference sequence). The CDR3 spells CASSIGGGEQYF. CDR3 DNA: TGTGCCAGTAGTATAGGAGGAGGCGAGCAGTACTTC.

This sequence joins TRBV29-1 and TRBJ1-1; no definite D call. Germline V gives CDR1 SQVTM, CDR2 ANQGSEA. Trimming left V 3 bases short and J 1 base short, with 9 bases between. The CDR3 totals 13 residues. CDR3 sequence (DNA): TGCAGCGTTGAGTCCGGTGGGAACACTGAAGCTTTCTTT. Encoded protein: CSVESGGNTEAFF.

The rearrangement joins TRBV20-1 to TRBJ2-3; D uncertain. Germline CDR1 DFQATT, CDR2 SNEGSKA (reference sequence). V lost 4 bases, J lost 4 bases, and 6 bases lay in between. The CDR3 sequence is 11 residues long. The DNA for the CDR3 is TGCAGTGCTAACACAGCAGATACGCAGTATTTT. Its protein product is CSANTADTQYF.

The chain employs TRBV9 and TRBJ2-1; 11 positions agree with TRBD1. Germline V gene lookup returns CDR1 SGDLS and CDR2 YYNGEE. With 4 bases clipped from V and 7 bases from J, the junction kept 10 bases outside the gene matches. This CDR3 contains 16 residues. CDR3 sequence (DNA): TGTGCCAGCAGCCCCCAAGCCCGGGACAGGGGGAATGAGCAGTTCTTC. Translation gives CASSPQARDRGNEQFF.

The V and J genes are TRBV9 and TRBJ2-7, with 7 nucleotides matching TRBD2. Unmatched junction bases numbered 7, after V lost 2 bases and J lost 2 bases. Germline V gene sequence: CDR1 SGDLS, CDR2 YYNGEE. CDR3 length equals 15 residues. The CDR3, as DNA: TGTGCCAGCAGCGTCGGCGGGGGACGTCCCTACGAGCAGTACTTC. Translation: CASSVGGGRPYEQYF. Filled out from reference TRBV9 and TRBJ2-7, the complete variable domain reads DSGVTQTPKHLITATGQRVTLRCSPRSGDLSVYWYQQSLDQGLQFLIQYYNGEERAKGNILERFSAQQFPDLHSELNLSSLELGDSALYFCASSVGGGRPYEQYFGPGTRLTVT.

This clone showed up just once. The chain couples TRBV5-1 to TRBJ2-7, with D tentatively TRBD1 (5 bases). CDR3 length: 15 residues. Trimming shortened V by 0 bases and J by 2 bases, and 12 bases separated the two germline ends. Germline V gives CDR1 SGHRS, CDR2 YFSETQ. In DNA, the CDR3 is TGCGCCAGCAGCTTGGCCCCGACAGAACCCTACGAGCAGTACTTC. Its translation is CASSLAPTEPYEQYF.